The 16 T cell receptor beta chains listed next were all sequenced from one sample in a study of blood T cell repertoires in COVID-19. TCRdb's copy holds only in-frame clones and misses some; the assay was immunoSEQ multiplex PCR. The table records 150,000 to 200,000 clones, approximately 88% of them present only once. Source material: PBMCs or T cells enriched from blood (not recorded which). The origin of the receptors is a man in his sixties or seventies who had been exposed to COVID-19.

This chain links TRBV30 with TRBJ1-6; D is unresolved. CDR1 and CDR2 (germline): GTSNPN, SVGIG (reference sequence). Trimming left V 4 bases short and J 7 bases short, with 20 bases between. This CDR3 is built from 16 residues. CDR3 protein: CAWIGQRRPLNSPLHF. As DNA, the CDR3 is TGTGCCTGGATTGGCCAACGGCGGCCGCTAAATTCACCCCTCCACTTT.

This clone came up a few times. The chain joins TRBV10-2 to TRBJ1-6; 7 bases fit TRBD1. CDR3 length equals 13 residues. The V gene end was trimmed by 6 bases and the J gene end by 8 bases; junction bases not matched to a gene: 4. Looked up from germline, CDR1 is WSHSY and CDR2 is SAAADI. The chain's CDR3 is CASSPGGDSPLHF. The DNA of the CDR3 is TGCGCCAGCAGCCCAGGGGGTGATTCACCCCTCCACTTT.

The rearrangement joins TRBV7-9 to TRBJ1-4, with TRBD1 as a possible D gene (6 bases). The CDR3 has 18 amino acids. V was pared by 3 bases and J by 1 base, with 18 bases between. Germline V gene lookup returns CDR1 SEHNR and CDR2 FQNEAQ (reference sequence). Written as DNA, the CDR3 is TGTGCCAGCAGCTTTGCTAATAACAGGGATAGAACTAATGAAAAACTGTTTTTT. It is translated as CASSFANNRDRTNEKLFF.

The chain combines TRBV3-1 (or the pseudogene TRBV3-2) with TRBJ2-1, with a weak D call TRBD1 (5 bases). The CDR3 has 16 residues. Germline CDR1 LGHDT, CDR2 YNNKEL (reference sequence). V lost 4 bases to trimming and J lost 9 bases, with 22 bases between them. CDR3 region: CASSRTRTRYSAEQFF. As DNA, the CDR3 is TGTGCCAGCAGCCGAACCCGGACACGGTATTCGGCTGAGCAGTTCTTC.

This chain uses TRBV19 with TRBJ1-1; D call uncertain. The V gene's germline CDR1 is LNHDA and CDR2 SQIVND (reference sequence). The germline V and J ends were trimmed by 0 bases and 6 bases, with 8 bases remaining between them. The length of the CDR3 is 13 residues. DNA of the CDR3: TGTGCCAGTAGTATAGAAGCCCCCCCTGAAGCTTTCTTT. Protein sequence: CASSIEAPPEAFF.

This clone has only a few counts. The rearrangement links TRBV2 to TRBJ2-3; maybe TRBD1 (5 bases). Germline lookup yields CDR1 SNHLY and CDR2 FYNNEI. The length of the CDR3 is 12 residues. Trimming took off 4 bases at V and 6 bases at J, with 8 bases between the two ends. This chain's CDR3 is CASSGQPDTQYF. CDR3 nucleotides: TGTGCCAGCAGTGGACAGCCGGATACGCAGTATTTT.

V usage is TRBV9 and J usage is TRBJ1-4, with a weak D call TRBD1 (6 bases). V shed 2 bases and J shed 5 bases, with 16 bases lying between them. The V gene's germline CDR1 is SGDLS and CDR2 YYNGEE. The CDR3 contains 16 residues. CDR3 bases: TGTGCCAGCAGCGTGGGTTTGCGGACAGAAAATGAAAAACTGTTTTTT. It codes for CASSVGLRTENEKLFF.

In its sample, this clone was seen a few times. V gene TRBV28 combines with J gene TRBJ1-2, with TRBD1 matching over 8 bases. Germline CDR1 is MDHEN and CDR2 is SYDVKM. This CDR3 has 16 amino acids. Germline trimming cut 7 bases from V and 5 bases from J; bases unmatched to any gene: 15. The CDR3 protein is CASTPTIGQGVYGYTF. The DNA for the CDR3 is TGTGCCAGCACCCCAACGATCGGACAGGGAGTTTATGGCTACACCTTC.

The chain uses TRBV19 and TRBJ2-6, with 8 bases identical to TRBD1. V shed 4 bases, J shed 0 bases, and the junction held 5 bases outside the gene matches. Looked up from germline, CDR1 is LNHDA and CDR2 is SQIVND (reference sequence). The CDR3 is made up of 17 amino acids. The CDR3 coding sequence is TGTGCCAGTAGTACGGACAGGGCGAGCTCTGGGGCCAACGTCCTGACTTTC. Translating it yields CASSTDRASSGANVLTF.

The chain couples TRBV29-1 to TRBJ1-5, with 8 nucleotides matching TRBD1. The length of the CDR3 is 13 residues. V dropped 7 bases and J dropped 4; count of bases not matched to a gene: 6. Germline CDR1 is SQVTM and CDR2 is ANQGSEA. CDR3 residues: CSAGQGWNQPQHF. The CDR3 DNA is TGCAGCGCCGGACAGGGCTGGAATCAGCCCCAGCATTTT.

The chain is built from TRBV19 and TRBJ1-5, with D possibly matching TRBD1 (5 bases). Germline V gene sequence: CDR1 LNHDA, CDR2 SQIVND (reference sequence). This CDR3 spans 14 amino acids. Trimming took 10 bases from V and 4 from J, leaving 17 bases between them. CDR3: CATKPAGPNQPQHF. CDR3 nucleotides: TGTGCCACCAAACCGGCAGGGCCGAATCAGCCCCAGCATTTT.

The V call is TRBV4-3, the J call TRBJ1-6; 10 nucleotides agree with TRBD1. The CDR3 consists of 15 residues. The ends lost 0 bases at V and 7 bases at J; junction bases unmatched: 0. Germline V gene sequence: CDR1 LGHNA, CDR2 YSLEER. The CDR3 here is CASSQEGQGNSPLHF. CDR3 nucleotides: TGCGCCAGCAGCCAAGAGGGACAGGGGAATTCACCCCTCCACTTT.

This clone was recorded once. This chain joins TRBV7-9 and TRBJ2-1; 12 bases agree with TRBD1. The V gene's germline CDR1 is SEHNR and CDR2 FQNEAQ (reference sequence). V lost 5 bases and J lost 2; bases outside the gene matches: 16. This CDR3 is 20 amino acids long. The CDR3 here is CASSTRDRGRGVVTYNEQFF. Written as DNA, the CDR3 is TGTGCCAGCAGCACTCGGGACAGGGGGCGAGGCGTGGTTACCTACAATGAGCAGTTCTTC.

This clone was observed a few times. The chain employs TRBV7-6 and TRBJ1-6, with D possibly being TRBD1 (5 bases). The CDR3 runs 17 residues. V lost 4 bases and J lost 1, with 14 bases in between. CDR1 and CDR2 (germline): SGHVS, FNYEAQ. This CDR3 is CASSSTPQGSYNSPLHF. CDR3 in DNA: TGTGCCAGCAGCTCCACCCCGCAGGGATCCTATAATTCACCCCTCCACTTT.

As for this clone: The sample has other DNA sequences that encode this CDR3 too. V and J are TRBV19 and TRBJ1-2, with D perhaps matching TRBD1 (5 bases). From germline, CDR1 is LNHDA and CDR2 SQIVND (reference sequence). This CDR3 spans 12 amino acids. V lost 5 bases to trimming and J lost 4 bases, with 8 bases between them. The CDR3 DNA sequence: TGTGCCAGTAGTGTTCAGGGCTATGGCTACACCTTC. Protein product: CASSVQGYGYTF. Based on the CDR3 plus reference TRBV19 and TRBJ1-2, the full variable domain is DGGITQSPKYLFRKEGQNVTLSCEQNLNHDAMYWYRQDPGQGLRLIYYSQIVNDFQKGDIAEGYSVSREKKESFPLTVTSAQKNPTAFYLCASSVQGYGYTFGSGTRLTVV.

The chain combines TRBV3-1 (or the pseudogene TRBV3-2) with TRBJ1-2, with TRBD1 identical over 7 bases. This CDR3 has 13 amino acids. Germline lookup yields CDR1 LGHDT and CDR2 YNNKEL (reference sequence). J gave up 5 bases and V 3 bases, and 3 bases lay outside the gene matches. The CDR3 DNA sequence: TGTGCCAGCAGCCAGGGACAGATGTATGGCTACACCTTC. Amino acid sequence: CASSQGQMYGYTF.